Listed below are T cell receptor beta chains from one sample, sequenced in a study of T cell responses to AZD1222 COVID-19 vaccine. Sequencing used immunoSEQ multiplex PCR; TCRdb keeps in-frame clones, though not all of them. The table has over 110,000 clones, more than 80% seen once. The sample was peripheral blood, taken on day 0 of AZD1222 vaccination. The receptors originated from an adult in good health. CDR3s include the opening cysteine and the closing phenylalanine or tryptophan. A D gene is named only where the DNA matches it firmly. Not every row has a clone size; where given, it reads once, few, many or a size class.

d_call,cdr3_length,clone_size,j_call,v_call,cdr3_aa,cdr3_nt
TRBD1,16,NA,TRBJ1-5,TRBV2,CASSLTGTYSNQPQHF,TGTGCCAGCTCGTTGACAGGGACCTATAGCAATCAGCCCCAGCATTTT
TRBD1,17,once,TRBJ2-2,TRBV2,CAATGAVLEPFTGELFF,TGTGCCGCTACAGGGGCCGTCCTCGAGCCTTTCACCGGGGAGCTGTTTTTT
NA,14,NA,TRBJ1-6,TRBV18,CASSPGQGGSPLHF,TGTGCCAGCTCACCAGGGCAGGGTGGTTCACCCCTCCACTTT
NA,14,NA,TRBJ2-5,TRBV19,CATRDLAQGETQYF,TGTGCCACCCGGGACCTCGCCCAGGGGGAGACCCAGTACTTC
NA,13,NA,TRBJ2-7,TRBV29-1,CSAAGRVSYEQYF,TGCAGCGCCGCAGGAAGGGTCTCCTACGAGCAGTACTTC
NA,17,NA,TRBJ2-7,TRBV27,CATSRGPLRSSSYEQYF,TGTGCCACCTCACGCGGACCGCTTAGGTCCAGCTCCTACGAGCAGTACTTC
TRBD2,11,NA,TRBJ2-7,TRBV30,CAYGGTYEQYF,TGTGCCTACGGGGGGACCTACGAGCAGTACTTC
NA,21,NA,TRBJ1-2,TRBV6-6,CASSRQRSTTILVEANYGYTF,TGTGCCAGCAGTCGACAGCGCTCTACAACAATTTTAGTAGAAGCTAACTATGGCTACACCTTC
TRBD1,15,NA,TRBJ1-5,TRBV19,CASRPGTGNGVTQHF,TGTGCCAGTAGGCCCGGGACAGGTAACGGTGTAACCCAGCATTTT
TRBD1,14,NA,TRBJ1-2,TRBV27,CASSLSRTGYGYTF,TGTGCCAGCAGTTTATCGAGGACAGGGTACGGCTACACCTTC
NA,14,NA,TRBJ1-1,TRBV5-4,CASSPEGFRTEAFF,TGTGCCAGCAGTCCCGAGGGGTTTCGCACTGAAGCTTTCTTT
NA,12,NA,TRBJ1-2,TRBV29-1,CSVVDGSYGYTF,TGCAGCGTTGTGGACGGTTCCTATGGCTACACCTTC
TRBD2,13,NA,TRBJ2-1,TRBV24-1,CATSGGAENEQFF,TGTGCCACTAGCGGGGGGGCTGAGAATGAGCAGTTCTTC
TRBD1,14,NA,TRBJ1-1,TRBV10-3,CAISPGTAVTEAFF,TGTGCCATCAGCCCCGGGACAGCAGTCACTGAAGCTTTCTTT
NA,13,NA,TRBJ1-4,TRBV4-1,CASSHPSGGKLFF,TGCGCCAGCAGCCATCCCAGTGGGGGAAAACTGTTTTTT
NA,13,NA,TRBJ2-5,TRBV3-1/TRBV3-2,CASSQEGWETQYF,TGTGCCAGCAGCCAAGAGGGGTGGGAGACCCAGTACTTC
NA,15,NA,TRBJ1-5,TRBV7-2,CASSFRLGGRWPQHF,TGTGCCAGCAGCTTCAGGCTCGGTGGGCGATGGCCCCAGCATTTT
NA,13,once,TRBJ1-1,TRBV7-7,CASSRDMNTEAFF,TGTGCCAGCAGCCGGGACATGAACACTGAAGCTTTCTTT
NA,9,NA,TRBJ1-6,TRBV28,CASSHPLHF,TGTGCCAGCAGTCACCCCCTCCACTTT
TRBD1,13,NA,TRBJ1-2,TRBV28,CASSSQGVGGYTF,TGTGCCAGCAGTTCACAGGGGGTAGGTGGCTACACCTTC
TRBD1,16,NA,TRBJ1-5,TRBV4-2,CASSQRHRGPGQPQHF,TGTGCCAGCAGCCAACGACACAGGGGCCCGGGTCAGCCCCAGCATTTT
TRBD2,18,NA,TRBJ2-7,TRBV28,CASSDPGGAGTSSYEQYF,TGTGCCAGCAGTGACCCCGGGGGGGCGGGAACTAGCTCCTACGAGCAGTACTTC
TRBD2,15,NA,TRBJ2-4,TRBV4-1,CASSLRTSGVNIQYF,TGCGCCAGCAGCCTACGTACTAGCGGGGTCAACATTCAGTACTTC
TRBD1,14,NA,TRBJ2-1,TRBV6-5,CASSTPGQLNEQFF,TGTGCCAGCAGTACACCGGGACAGCTCAATGAGCAGTTCTTC
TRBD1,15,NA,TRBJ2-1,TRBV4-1,CASSQDRGDYDEQFF,TGCGCCAGCAGCCAGGACAGGGGAGATTACGATGAGCAGTTCTTC
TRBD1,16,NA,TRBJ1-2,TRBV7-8,CASSFTTGTGVYGYTF,TGTGCCAGCAGCTTCACCACCGGGACAGGTGTCTATGGCTACACCTTC
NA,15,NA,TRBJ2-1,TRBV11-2,CASRRFAGHYNEQFF,TGTGCCAGCAGGCGATTCGCGGGCCATTACAATGAGCAGTTCTTC
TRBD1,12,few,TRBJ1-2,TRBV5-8,CASRGQGVGYTF,TGTGCCAGCAGAGGGCAGGGGGTCGGCTACACCTTC
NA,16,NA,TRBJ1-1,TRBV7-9,CASSLEEQGPNTEAFF,TGTGCCAGCAGCTTAGAGGAGCAGGGACCGAACACTGAAGCTTTCTTT
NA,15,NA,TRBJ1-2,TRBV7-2,CASSLRGGPNYGYTF,TGTGCCAGCAGCTTAAGAGGCGGCCCTAACTATGGCTACACCTTC
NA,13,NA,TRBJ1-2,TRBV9,CASSVIGSRGYTF,TGTGCCAGCAGCGTAATAGGGTCTCGCGGCTACACCTTC
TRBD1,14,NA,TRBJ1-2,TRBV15,CATSSGQVNYGYTF,TGTGCCACCAGCAGCGGACAGGTGAACTATGGCTACACCTTC
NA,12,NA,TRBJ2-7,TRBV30,CAGFRDGYEQYF,TGTGCCGGCTTCCGTGACGGATACGAGCAGTACTTC
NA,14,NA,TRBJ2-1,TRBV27,CASSLGLSYNEQFF,TGTGCCAGCAGTTTGGGATTATCCTACAATGAGCAGTTCTTC
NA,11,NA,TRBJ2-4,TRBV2,CASSLGTTKYF,TGTGCCAGCAGCCTCGGGACCACGAAGTACTTC
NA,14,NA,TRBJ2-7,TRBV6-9,CASIRSGLFYEQYF,TGTGCCAGCATTAGGTCCGGGCTGTTTTACGAGCAGTACTTC
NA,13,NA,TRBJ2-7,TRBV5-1,CASSLDGRGSQYF,TGCGCCAGCAGCTTGGATGGTCGAGGTTCGCAGTACTTC
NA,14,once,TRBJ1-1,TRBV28,CASSIPQGNTEAFF,TGTGCCAGCAGCATTCCTCAGGGGAACACTGAAGCTTTCTTT
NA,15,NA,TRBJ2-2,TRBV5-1,CASSLAVGNTGELFF,TGCGCCAGCAGCTTGGCCGTGGGGAACACCGGGGAGCTGTTTTTT
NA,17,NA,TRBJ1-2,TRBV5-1,CASSFGVQNLATYGYTF,TGCGCCAGCAGCTTCGGAGTCCAAAACCTAGCTACCTATGGCTACACCTTC
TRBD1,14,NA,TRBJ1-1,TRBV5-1,CASSTGTGNTEAFF,TGCGCCAGCAGCACCGGGACAGGGAACACTGAAGCTTTCTTT
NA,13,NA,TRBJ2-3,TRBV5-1,CASSLAAPDTQYF,TGCGCCAGCAGCTTGGCTGCCCCAGATACGCAGTATTTT
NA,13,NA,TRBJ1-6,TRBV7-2,CASSLVTDSPLHF,TGTGCCAGCAGCTTAGTAACAGATTCACCCCTCCACTTT
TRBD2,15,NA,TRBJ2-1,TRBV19,CASSPMWRGDREQFF,TGTGCCAGTAGTCCTATGTGGCGGGGGGACCGTGAGCAGTTCTTC
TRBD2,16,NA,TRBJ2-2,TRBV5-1,CASSLDLAGGTGELFF,TGCGCCAGCAGCTTGGACCTAGCGGGGGGAACCGGGGAGCTGTTTTTT
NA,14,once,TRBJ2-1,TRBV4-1,CASSQDGPYRVKFF,TGCGCCAGCAGCCAAGACGGGCCCTACCGGGTAAAGTTCTTC
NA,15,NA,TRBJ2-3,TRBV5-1,CASSLASGPTDTQYF,TGCGCCAGCAGCTTGGCGTCAGGTCCTACAGATACGCAGTATTTT
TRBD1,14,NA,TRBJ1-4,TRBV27,CASSHDRVDEKLFF,TGTGCCAGCAGTCACGACAGGGTAGATGAAAAACTGTTTTTT
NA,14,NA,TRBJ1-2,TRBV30,CAWSAPRRTYGYTF,TGTGCCTGGAGCGCCCCTCGCAGGACCTATGGCTACACCTTC
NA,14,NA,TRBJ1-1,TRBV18,CASSPRTENTEAFF,TGTGCCAGCTCACCACGGACAGAGAACACTGAAGCTTTCTTT
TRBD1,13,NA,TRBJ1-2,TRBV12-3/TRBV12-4,CASSFTGVYGYTF,TGTGCCAGCAGTTTTACAGGGGTTTATGGCTACACCTTC